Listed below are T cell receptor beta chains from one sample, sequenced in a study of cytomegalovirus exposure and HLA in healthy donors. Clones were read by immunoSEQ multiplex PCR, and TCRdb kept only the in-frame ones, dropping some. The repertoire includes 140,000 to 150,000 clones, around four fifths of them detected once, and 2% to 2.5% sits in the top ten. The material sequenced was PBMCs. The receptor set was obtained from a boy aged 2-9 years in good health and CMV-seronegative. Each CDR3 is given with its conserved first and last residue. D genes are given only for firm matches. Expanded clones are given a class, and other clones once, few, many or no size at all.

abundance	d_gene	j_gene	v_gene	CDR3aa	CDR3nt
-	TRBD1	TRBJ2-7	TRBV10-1	CASSEGRGYHEQYF	TGCGCCAGCAGTGAAGGCAGGGGGTACCACGAGCAGTACTTC
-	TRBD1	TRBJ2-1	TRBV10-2	CASSRNRGLSSYNEQFF	TGCGCCAGCAGTCGCAACAGGGGGCTTAGCTCCTACAATGAGCAGTTCTTC
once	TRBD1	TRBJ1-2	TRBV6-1	CASSERGTGRTLGYTF	TGTGCCAGCAGTGAAAGAGGGACAGGGAGGACGCTTGGCTACACCTTC
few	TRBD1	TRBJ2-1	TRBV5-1	CASSLRTGTYNEQFF	TGCGCCAGCAGCTTGCGGACAGGAACCTACAATGAGCAGTTCTTC
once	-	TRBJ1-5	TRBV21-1	CASSTNTDHLKQPQHF	TGTGCCAGCAGCACTAATACAGATCACCTCAAACAGCCCCAGCATTTT
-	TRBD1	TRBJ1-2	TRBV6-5	CASSYRQGHYGYTF	TGTGCCAGCAGTTACAGACAGGGCCACTATGGCTACACCTTC
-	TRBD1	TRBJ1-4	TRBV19	CASRWPQDGTANEKLFF	TGTGCCAGTAGATGGCCCCAAGATGGGACAGCTAATGAAAAACTGTTTTTT
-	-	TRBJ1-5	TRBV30	CAWSVEQVNQPQHF	TGTGCCTGGAGTGTGGAACAGGTCAATCAGCCCCAGCATTTT
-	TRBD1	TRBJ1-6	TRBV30	CAWGLGGQGISPLHF	TGTGCCTGGGGCCTTGGGGGACAGGGAATTTCACCCCTCCACTTT
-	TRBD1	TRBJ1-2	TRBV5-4	CASSLRVVGQGDSGYTF	TGTGCCAGCAGCCTGAGGGTCGTCGGACAGGGCGATAGTGGCTACACCTTC
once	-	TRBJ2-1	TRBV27	CASSLSAFIVGTPKYNEQFF	TGTGCCAGCAGTTTATCCGCTTTTATAGTAGGGACACCAAAATACAATGAGCAGTTCTTC
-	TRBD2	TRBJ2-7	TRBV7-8	CASSQNFGLAGEPYEQYF	TGTGCCAGCAGCCAAAACTTCGGACTAGCGGGAGAACCCTACGAGCAGTACTTC
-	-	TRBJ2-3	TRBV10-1	CASSDGRATSTDTQYF	TGCGCCAGCAGTGATGGCAGGGCAACAAGCACAGATACGCAGTATTTT
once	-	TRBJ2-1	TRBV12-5	CASGSPPGRGSYNEQFF	TGTGCTAGTGGTTCCCCTCCGGGGCGGGGCTCCTACAATGAGCAGTTCTTC
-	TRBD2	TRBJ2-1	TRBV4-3	CASSHDAGDNEQFF	TGCGCCAGCAGCCATGACGCGGGGGACAATGAGCAGTTCTTC
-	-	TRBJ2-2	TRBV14	CASRRTGTGELFF	TGTGCCAGCAGGCGTACAGGGACCGGGGAGCTGTTTTTT
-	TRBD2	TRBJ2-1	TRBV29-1	CSVEDINFEGLAGLNEQFF	TGCAGCGTTGAAGACATAAACTTCGAGGGACTAGCGGGATTGAATGAGCAGTTCTTC
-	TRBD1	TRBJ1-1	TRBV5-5	CASSPADRGLTEAFF	TGTGCCAGCAGCCCCGCGGACAGGGGGCTTACTGAAGCTTTCTTT
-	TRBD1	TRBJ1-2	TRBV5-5	CASRGTGLPSLTF	TGTGCCAGCAGGGGGACAGGGCTCCCTTCGCTCACCTTC
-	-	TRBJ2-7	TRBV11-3	CASSPAQGRYEQYF	TGTGCCAGCAGCCCCGCGCAGGGGCGCTACGAGCAGTACTTC
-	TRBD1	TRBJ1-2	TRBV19	CASSRRQGAPYLVGYTF	TGTGCCAGTAGTAGAAGACAGGGTGCGCCCTATTTGGTTGGCTACACCTTC
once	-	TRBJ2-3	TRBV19	CASSIDGGWATDTQYF	TGTGCCAGTAGTATTGATGGTGGTTGGGCGACAGATACGCAGTATTTT
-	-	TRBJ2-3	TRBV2	CASKGGGTDTQYF	TGTGCCAGCAAAGGTGGAGGGACAGATACGCAGTATTTT
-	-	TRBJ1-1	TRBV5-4	CASSAAKRGMTEAFF	TGTGCCAGCAGCGCCGCAAAAAGGGGGATGACTGAAGCTTTCTTT